This paragraph reports one T cell receptor beta chain. The sample belongs to a study of T cell changes during pregnancy in multiple sclerosis. The CDR3 contains 14 residues. The ends lost 3 bases at V and 7 bases at J; junction bases unmatched: 6. Germline CDR1 reads SGHRS; CDR2 reads YFSETQ. Measured with immunoSEQ multiplex PCR; TCRdb has only the in-frame clones, and not every one. The table includes about 25,000 clones, more than 75% detected once. This TCR was recovered from a female donor in good health, enrolled as a control in a pregnancy study. Sequenced material: CD8+ T cells from peripheral blood mononuclear cells, taken in the first trimester of pregnancy. The chain has TRBV5-1 and TRBJ2-1, with 8 bases matching TRBD1. The CDR3 DNA follows: TGCGCCAGCAGCTCCGGACAGGGAATGAATGAGCAGTTCTTC. Protein: CASSSGQGMNEQFF.